This T cell receptor beta chain appears in the sequencing data of a study of blood T cells in healthy people across ages. Study observations and caveats: The study found TCR beta diversity correlated strongly with naive T cell percentage. With age, beta diversity per million T cells declined roughly linearly, significantly by 30 to 40.

Alongside a J-beta primer mix, a sample-barcoded 5' primer served in a second PCR lasting about 6 to 12 cycles. TCRdb re-called the 5' RACE reads with MiXCR, one entry per CDR3 protein. The sample lists about 680,000 distinct CDR3 sequences; roughly 50% were seen once. V was pared by 2 bases and J by 3 bases, with 1 base of the junction left unmatched. Per the germline V gene, CDR1 is ENHRY and CDR2 is SYGVKD. The CDR3 contains 14 residues. As concerns this clonotype: What it binds is not known.

Peripheral blood from each donor was collected in a volume of roughly 9.8 milliliters. This clonotype was obtained from a woman aged 55-69 years in good health. The sequenced material came from blood. The genes are TRBV10-3 and TRBJ1-5, with 7 bases that match TRBD1. This CDR3 reads CAISETGANQPQHF. The CDR3 region has the DNA TGTGCCATCAGTGAGACAGGGGCCAATCAGCCCCAGCATTTT.